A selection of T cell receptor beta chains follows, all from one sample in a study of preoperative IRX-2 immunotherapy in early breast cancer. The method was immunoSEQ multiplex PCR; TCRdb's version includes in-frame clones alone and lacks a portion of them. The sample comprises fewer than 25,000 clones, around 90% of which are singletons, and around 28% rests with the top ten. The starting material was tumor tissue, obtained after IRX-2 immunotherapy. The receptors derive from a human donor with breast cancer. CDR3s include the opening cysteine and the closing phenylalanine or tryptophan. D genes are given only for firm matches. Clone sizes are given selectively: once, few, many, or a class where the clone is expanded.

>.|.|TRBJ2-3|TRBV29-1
CSGDSGGGTDTQYF
TGCAGCGGGGACTCCGGGGGAGGCACAGATACGCAGTATTTT
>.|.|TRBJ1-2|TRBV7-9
CASEVSYGYTF
TGTGCCAGCGAGGTATCCTATGGCTACACCTTC
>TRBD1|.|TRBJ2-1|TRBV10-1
CASRGSGTGKNEQFF
TGCGCCAGCAGAGGCTCCGGGACAGGGAAAAATGAGCAGTTCTTC
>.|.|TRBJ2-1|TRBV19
CASAGTIYNEQFF
TGTGCCAGTGCCGGGACAATCTACAATGAGCAGTTCTTC
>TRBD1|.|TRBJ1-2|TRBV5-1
CASSEGQGDGYTF
TGCGCCAGCAGCGAGGGACAGGGAGATGGCTACACCTTC
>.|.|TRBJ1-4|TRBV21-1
CASSPTNEKLFF
TGTGCCAGCAGTCCAACTAATGAAAAACTGTTTTTT
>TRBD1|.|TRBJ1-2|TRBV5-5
CASSLAGGSNYGYTF
TGTGCCAGCTCACTGGCAGGGGGGTCAAACTATGGCTACACCTTC
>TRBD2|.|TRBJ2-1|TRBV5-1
CASSPTSGENLFF
TGCGCCAGCAGCCCAACCAGCGGGGAAAACTTGTTCTTC
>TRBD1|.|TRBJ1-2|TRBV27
CATRTGGTYSGYTF
TGTGCCACCAGGACAGGGGGTACCTATTCTGGCTACACCTTC
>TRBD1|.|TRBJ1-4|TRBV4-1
CASSHLRTGAPTNEKLFF
TGCGCCAGCAGCCATTTACGGACAGGGGCCCCCACTAATGAAAAACTGTTTTTT
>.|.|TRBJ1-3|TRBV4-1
CASSHRPTGPGNTIYF
TGCGCCAGCAGCCACCGGCCTACAGGGCCTGGAAACACCATATATTTT
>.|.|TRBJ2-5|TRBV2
CASSAREGLETQYF
TGTGCCAGCAGTGCCCGAGAAGGCCTGGAGACCCAGTACTTC
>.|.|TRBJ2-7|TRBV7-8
CASSPPYETYEQYF
TGTGCCAGCAGCCCCCCGTACGAAACCTACGAGCAGTACTTC
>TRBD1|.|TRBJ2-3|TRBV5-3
CARSFGLRGPPDTQYF
TGTGCCAGAAGCTTCGGTTTGAGGGGGCCTCCAGATACGCAGTATTTT
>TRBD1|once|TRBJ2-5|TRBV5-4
CASSARSGGGQETQYF
TGTGCCAGCAGCGCTCGTTCAGGGGGCGGTCAAGAGACCCAGTACTTC
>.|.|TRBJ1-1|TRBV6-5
CASSYSNSFFF
TGTGCCAGCAGTTACTCGAACAGCTTTTTCTTT
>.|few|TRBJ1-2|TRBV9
CASSVDRNYGYTF
TGTGCCAGCAGCGTAGACAGGAACTATGGCTACACCTTC